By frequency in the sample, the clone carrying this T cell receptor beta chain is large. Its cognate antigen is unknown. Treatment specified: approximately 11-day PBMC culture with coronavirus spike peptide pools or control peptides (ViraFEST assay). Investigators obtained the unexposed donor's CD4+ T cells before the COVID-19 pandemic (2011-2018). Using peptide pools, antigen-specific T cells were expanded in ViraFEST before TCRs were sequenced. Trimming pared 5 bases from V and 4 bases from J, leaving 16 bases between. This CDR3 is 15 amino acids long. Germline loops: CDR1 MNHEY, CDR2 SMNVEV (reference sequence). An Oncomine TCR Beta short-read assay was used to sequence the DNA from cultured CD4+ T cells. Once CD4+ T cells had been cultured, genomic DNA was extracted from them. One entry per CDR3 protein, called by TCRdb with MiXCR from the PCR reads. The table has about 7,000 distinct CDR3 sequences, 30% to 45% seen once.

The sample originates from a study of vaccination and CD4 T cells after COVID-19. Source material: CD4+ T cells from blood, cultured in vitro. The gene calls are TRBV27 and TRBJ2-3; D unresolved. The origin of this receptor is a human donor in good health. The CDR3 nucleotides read TGTGCCAGCAGTCCGCTACATCCGAGAGCAGATACGCAGTATTTT. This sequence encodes CASSPLHPRADTQYF.